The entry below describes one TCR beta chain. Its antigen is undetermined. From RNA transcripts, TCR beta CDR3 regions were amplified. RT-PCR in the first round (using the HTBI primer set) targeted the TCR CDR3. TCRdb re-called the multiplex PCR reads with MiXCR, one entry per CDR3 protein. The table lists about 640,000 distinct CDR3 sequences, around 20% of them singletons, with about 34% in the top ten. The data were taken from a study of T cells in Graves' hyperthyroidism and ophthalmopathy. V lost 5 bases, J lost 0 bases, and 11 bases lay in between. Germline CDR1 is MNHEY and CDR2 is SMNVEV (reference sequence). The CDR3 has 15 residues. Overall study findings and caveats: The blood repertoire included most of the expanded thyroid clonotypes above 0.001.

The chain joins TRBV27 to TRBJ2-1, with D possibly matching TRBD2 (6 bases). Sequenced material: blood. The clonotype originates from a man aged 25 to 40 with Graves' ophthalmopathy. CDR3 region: CASSGGSSSYNEQFF. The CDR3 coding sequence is TGTGCCAGCAGTGGGGGGTCGAGCTCCTACAATGAGCAGTTCTTC.